This T cell receptor beta chain was sequenced during a study of cytomegalovirus exposure and HLA in healthy donors. Sequencing used immunoSEQ multiplex PCR; TCRdb keeps in-frame clones, though not all of them. The sample comprises roughly 56,000 clones, roughly 90% of which are singletons, and over 2% rests with the top ten. The germline CDR1 and CDR2 sequences are LNHDA and SQIVND (reference sequence). Trimming removed 2 bases from V and 7 bases from J; junction bases left unmatched: 14. This CDR3 has 18 residues. This sequence originates from a woman younger than 45 in good health and CMV-seronegative. The J gene is TRBJ2-1, the V gene TRBV19; TRBD2 agrees at 10 bases. The sequencing input was PBMCs. For the CDR3, the DNA is TGTGCCAGTAGTATAAGTCGTCTAGCGGGAGTATATTTGAATGAGCAGTTCTTC. Residues: CASSISRLAGVYLNEQFF.